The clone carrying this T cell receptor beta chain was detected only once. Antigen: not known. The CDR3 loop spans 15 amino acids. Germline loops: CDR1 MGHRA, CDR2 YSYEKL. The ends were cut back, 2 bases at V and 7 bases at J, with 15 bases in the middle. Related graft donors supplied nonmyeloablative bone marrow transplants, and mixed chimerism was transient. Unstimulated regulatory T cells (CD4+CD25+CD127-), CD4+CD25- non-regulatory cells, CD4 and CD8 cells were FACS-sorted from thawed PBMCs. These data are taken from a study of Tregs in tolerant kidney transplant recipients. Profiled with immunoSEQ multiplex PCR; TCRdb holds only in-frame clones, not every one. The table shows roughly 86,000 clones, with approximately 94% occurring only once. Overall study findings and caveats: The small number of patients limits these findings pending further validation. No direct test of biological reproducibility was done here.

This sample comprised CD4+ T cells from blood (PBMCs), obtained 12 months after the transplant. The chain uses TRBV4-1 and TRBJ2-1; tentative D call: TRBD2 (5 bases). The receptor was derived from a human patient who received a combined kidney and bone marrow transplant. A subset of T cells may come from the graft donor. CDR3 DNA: TGCGCCAGCAGCCAAATAGGTCAGAAGCGGAATGAGCAGTTCTTC. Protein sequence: CASSQIGQKRNEQFF.